These T cell receptor beta chains were read from a single sample in a study of T-cell reconstitution after alpha-beta-depleted transplantation in children. TCRdb independently ran MiXCR on the PCR reads; one entry per CDR3 protein. This sample carries about 1,000,000 distinct CDR3 sequences, around 30% of them seen once, and the ten largest clones take over 25%. Sequenced here: PBMCs, mostly from graft donor cells, sampled 360 days after TCRalphabeta/CD19-depleted stem cell transplant. These receptors all stem from a boy less than two years old who had a stem cell transplant for SCID, so the T cells may come from the graft donor. The CDR3 runs from the conserved cysteine through the conserved F or W. A D gene is named only where the DNA matches it firmly. The size entry is marked missing in some rows and otherwise reads once, few, many or a size class.

J | V | D | size | DNA | CDR3
TRBJ2-6 | TRBV5-1 | . | few | TGCGCCAGCAGCTTCTCATCTCGGGCTTTAACCACGGCTGGGGCCAACGTCCTGACTTTC | CASSFSSRALTTAGANVLTF
TRBJ2-5 | TRBV7-2 | TRBD2 | . | TGTGCCAGCAGCCACCATCTGACTAGCGCGGAAGAGACCCAGTACTTC | CASSHHLTSAEETQYF
TRBJ1-1 | TRBV20-1 | . | . | TGCAGTGCTAGAGATCCTCAGACAGGGAACACTGAAGCTTTCTTT | CSARDPQTGNTEAFF
TRBJ1-4 | TRBV4-1 | TRBD1 | few | TGCGCCAGCAGCCAGGGACAGCTCGGGAATGAAAAACTGTTTTTT | CASSQGQLGNEKLFF
TRBJ2-1 | TRBV29-1 | TRBD2 | few | TGCAGCGTTGGTCCAGCGGGATACAATGAGCAGTTCTTC | CSVGPAGYNEQFF
TRBJ2-5 | TRBV18 | . | few | TGTGCCAGCTCACCAGGGGCAGGGGATTTCGAGACCCAGTACTTC | CASSPGAGDFETQYF
TRBJ1-1 | TRBV3-1 | TRBD1 | . | TGTGCCAGCAGCCAATTGAAGGGGGCTGGAGCTTTCTTT | CASSQLKGAGAFF
TRBJ2-5 | TRBV5-1 | . | . | TGCGCCAGCAAAGACAGCGCTCAAGAGACCCAGTACTTC | CASKDSAQETQYF
TRBJ2-5 | TRBV27 | . | . | TGTGCCAGCAGTTTATGGGGAGGGGGTGGCGAGACCCAGTACTTC | CASSLWGGGGETQYF
TRBJ2-1 | TRBV15 | . | . | TGTGCCACCAGAGGAGGCATCCCTGGTGAGCAGTTCTTC | CATRGGIPGEQFF
TRBJ2-3 | TRBV7-3 | . | . | TGTGCCAGCAGCTTAAAGCAGGGTAGCACAGATACGCAGTATTTT | CASSLKQGSTDTQYF
TRBJ2-7 | TRBV10-3 | . | few | TGTGCCATCAGTGGGCAGGGGAATTACGAGCAGTACTTC | CAISGQGNYEQYF
TRBJ2-1 | TRBV20-1 | . | . | TGCAGCCAAGGGGGGAGCTCCTACAATGAGCAGTTCTTC | CSQGGSSYNEQFF
TRBJ2-7 | TRBV12-3/TRBV12-4 | TRBD2 | . | TGTGCCAGCAGGTCCGCGGGGGATTCGGATTACGAGCAGTACTTC | CASRSAGDSDYEQYF
TRBJ2-3 | TRBV9 | TRBD2 | few | TGTGCCAGCAGCGCGACTACTAGCGGGGGCCCTAATACGCAGTATTTT | CASSATTSGGPNTQYF
TRBJ2-1 | TRBV7-9 | TRBD2 | . | TGTGCCAGCAGCCCCAGGGGACTAGTCTTCCATGAGCAGTTCTTC | CASSPRGLVFHEQFF
TRBJ2-2 | TRBV24-1 | TRBD1 | . | TGTGCCACCAGTGATCGGACAGGGGCGAACACCGGGGAGCTGTTTTTT | CATSDRTGANTGELFF
TRBJ2-5 | TRBV5-1 | . | few | TGCGCCAGCAGCTTGGGCCCCGTCAGCCTGGAGACCCAGTACTTC | CASSLGPVSLETQYF
TRBJ2-1 | TRBV11-2 | TRBD1 | . | TGTGCCAGCAGCACACACAGGGGCGCCTACAATGAGCAGTTCTTC | CASSTHRGAYNEQFF
TRBJ2-1 | TRBV7-9 | . | . | TGTGCCAGCAGCTTAACAGGCGAGGAGAACAATGAGCAGTTCTTC | CASSLTGEENNEQFF
TRBJ1-3 | TRBV20-1 | . | few | TGCAGTGCTAGAGGCCCACAGGGAACTGGAAACACCATATATTTT | CSARGPQGTGNTIYF
TRBJ2-5 | TRBV7-2 | . | . | TGTGCCAGCAGCTTAGTGGAAGGGAAGGGGCCAGAGACCCAGTACTTC | CASSLVEGKGPETQYF
TRBJ2-3 | TRBV20-1 | . | . | TGCAGCGGGGCTTTGGGGACGCAGACAGATACGCAGTATTTT | CSGALGTQTDTQYF
TRBJ1-1 | TRBV20-1 | TRBD1 | . | TGCAGTGCTAGACCCAGGGGGGACACTGAAGCTTTCTTT | CSARPRGDTEAFF
TRBJ2-1 | TRBV5-1 | TRBD2 | . | TGCGCCAGCAGCTTGGGTGTCGGAGCGGGGGCCTCTTCACATGAGCAGTTCTTC | CASSLGVGAGASSHEQFF
TRBJ1-2 | TRBV12-3/TRBV12-4 | . | . | TGTGCCAGCAGTTTAACCTCTTCGGGCAGCTACACCTTC | CASSLTSSGSYTF
TRBJ2-1 | TRBV11-3 | . | . | TGTGCCAGCAGCTCCCGGGGGATGTACAATGAGCAGTTCTTC | CASSSRGMYNEQFF
TRBJ2-3 | TRBV9 | TRBD2 | . | TGTGCCAGCAGCGTAGCAATGGCGGGGGGCACAGATACGCAGTATTTT | CASSVAMAGGTDTQYF
TRBJ2-7 | TRBV5-1 | TRBD2 | few | TGCGCCAGCAGCTTGGTACTAGCGGGGGGACTATCCTACGAGCAGTACTTC | CASSLVLAGGLSYEQYF
TRBJ2-7 | TRBV3-1 | TRBD2 | . | TGTGCCAGCAGCCAAAGGGCTAGCGGGGGTCCCTACGAGCAGTACTTC | CASSQRASGGPYEQYF
TRBJ2-5 | TRBV11-2 | TRBD1 | . | TGTGCCAGCAGCTTAGGGTTGGCCGGGACAGGGGTTCGGGAGACCCAGTACTTC | CASSLGLAGTGVRETQYF
TRBJ2-3 | TRBV29-1 | . | few | TGCAGCGTCGGGGACTTGAGCACAGATACGCAGTATTTT | CSVGDLSTDTQYF
TRBJ1-1 | TRBV20-1 | . | few | TGCAGTGCTGGGACGGACGTCATGAACACTGAAGCTTTCTTT | CSAGTDVMNTEAFF
TRBJ2-5 | TRBV29-1 | . | few | TGCAGCGCTCGAGGCCTCCGACAAGAGACCCAGTACTTC | CSARGLRQETQYF
TRBJ2-2 | TRBV12-3/TRBV12-4 | TRBD2 | few | TGTGCCAGCAGTAAGACTAGCGGGGACACCGGGGAGCTGTTTTTT | CASSKTSGDTGELFF
TRBJ2-3 | TRBV29-1 | . | . | TGCAGCGTTGGGGGTGGAAGAGATACGCAGTATTTT | CSVGGGRDTQYF
TRBJ2-1 | TRBV28 | . | many | TGTGCCAGCAGTTCAGGGGTGCCCTACAATGAGCAGTTCTTC | CASSSGVPYNEQFF
TRBJ2-7 | TRBV9 | . | few | TGTGCCAGCAGCGTAGGCCCGGGGTCGGTCTACGAGCAGTACTTC | CASSVGPGSVYEQYF
TRBJ2-7 | TRBV10-3 | . | once | TGTGCCATCAGTCGGGACTTGGCCCCCTACGAGCAGTACTTC | CAISRDLAPYEQYF
TRBJ1-1 | TRBV19 | TRBD1 | . | TGTGCCAGTAGTATCCTTGGACAGGGCTGGGCTGAAGCTTTCTTT | CASSILGQGWAEAFF
TRBJ1-5 | TRBV6-5 | TRBD1 | . | TGTGCCAGCAGTTACCCCACGGGACAGGGAGGCAATCAGCCCCAGCATTTT | CASSYPTGQGGNQPQHF
TRBJ1-1 | TRBV4-1 | . | . | TGCGCCAGCAGCCAAGTCCCGGGACCTTCTCGGGCTTTCTTT | CASSQVPGPSRAFF